The sample holds a few counts of the clone carrying this TCR beta chain. The data belong to a study of T cell repertoires in aging, cancer and after chemotherapy. Rearranged V-D-J TRB sequences were amplified with a mixed TRB-A/B primer pool. TCRdb ran MiXCR on the multiplex PCR reads and lists one entry per CDR3 protein. Among some 12,000 distinct CDR3 sequences listed, more than 20% were seen once. Peripheral blood genomic DNA, not sorted cells or RNA, was the template. Sequencing used blood. The sequence was obtained from a human donor in good health.

The CDR3 coding sequence is TGTGCCAGCAGTGCGCCGGGGGCGGCGCCCCAGTACTTC. The encoded protein is CASSAPGAAPQYF. The chain carries TRBV6-5 and TRBJ2-5; D may correspond to TRBD1 or TRBD2 (6 bases each). CDR1 is MNHEY and CDR2 is SVGAGI in the germline V gene. The V and J ends lost 5 bases and 9 bases respectively, with 16 bases between them. This CDR3 has 13 residues.